The 23 T cell receptor beta chains given below trace back to one sample, sequenced in a study of blood T cell repertoires in COVID-19. Sequencing was performed with immunoSEQ multiplex PCR; in TCRdb, only in-frame clones are kept and a portion is missing. The sample shows some 350,000 clones, 85% to 90% of them seen only once. Material for sequencing was peripheral blood. The receptors come from a human donor in a cohort sampled during active COVID-19.

V is TRBV7-8 and J is TRBJ1-6, with 7 bases fitting TRBD1. The ends lost 5 bases at V and 7 bases at J; junction bases unmatched: 14. CDR3 length: 17 amino acids. The germline V gene encodes CDR1 SGHVS and CDR2 FQNEAQ. Here the CDR3 reads CASSPGPGQAYNSPLHF. The CDR3 DNA follows: TGTGCCAGCAGCCCCGGCCCAGGACAGGCTTACAATTCACCCCTCCACTTT.

Comment on this clone: Other nucleotide sequences from this sample produce the same CDR3. J is TRBJ1-2 and V is TRBV5-1, with 7 bases that match TRBD1. V lost 4 bases to trimming and J lost 3 bases; unmatched junction nucleotides: 3. The CDR3 is 13 residues long. The germline V gene encodes CDR1 SGHRS and CDR2 YFSETQ. The CDR3 sequence is CASSPGQDYGYTF. Written as DNA, the CDR3 is TGCGCCAGCAGCCCCGGACAGGACTATGGCTACACCTTC.

V gene TRBV6-6 combines with J gene TRBJ2-7, with D tentatively TRBD2 (5 bases). Germline CDR1 is MNHNY and CDR2 is SVGAGI (reference sequence). Trimming took off 8 bases at V and 5 bases at J, with 19 bases between the two ends. This CDR3 is 14 amino acids long. The CDR3 loop is CASAHSRELNEQYF. Here the CDR3 DNA reads TGTGCCAGCGCCCACTCCCGGGAATTGAACGAGCAGTACTTC.

The chain's CDR3 is CASSLNPGEGVANEQYF. CDR3 bases: TGTGCCAGCAGCTTAAATCCCGGGGAAGGAGTAGCGAACGAGCAGTACTTC. J is TRBJ2-7 and V is TRBV11-2; D is possibly TRBD2 (5 bases). The CDR3 spans 17 residues. Germline-derived CDR1 and CDR2 are SGHAT and FQNNGV. Trimming took off 2 bases at V and 5 bases at J, with 22 bases between the two ends.

The chain combines TRBV4-2 with TRBJ1-6, with a tentative D call TRBD1 (6 bases). CDR3 length: 18 amino acids. Trimming took off 0 bases at V and 3 bases at J, with 15 bases between the two ends. The V gene's germline CDR1 is LGHNA and CDR2 YNFKEQ. CDR3 DNA sequence: TGTGCCAGCAGCCAAGAAGTTGGCAGGGGCCTCTATAATTCACCCCTCCACTTT. This encodes CASSQEVGRGLYNSPLHF.

The chain employs TRBV2 and TRBJ1-1; 8 bases fit TRBD1. The CDR3 length is 16 residues. After removal of 2 bases from V and 1 base from J, the junction contained 6 bases not matched to a gene. Germline V CDR1 and CDR2: SNHLY, FYNNEI. The CDR3 protein is CASSEPQGAWNTEAFF. CDR3 nucleotide sequence: TGTGCCAGCAGTGAACCTCAGGGGGCGTGGAACACTGAAGCTTTCTTT.

The chain has TRBV7-7 and TRBJ2-1; 7 bases line up with TRBD1. Unmatched junction bases numbered 14, after V lost 5 bases and J lost 10 bases. Germline V lookup: CDR1 SSHAT, CDR2 FNYEAQ (reference sequence). There are 15 residues in the CDR3. The CDR3: CASSRDRAKGGEQFF. The DNA for the CDR3 is TGTGCCAGCAGCCGAGACAGGGCTAAGGGTGGAGAGCAGTTCTTC.

This clone has only one observation. The CDR3 loop is CASTTGVGYEQYF. The CDR3 DNA reads TGTGCCAGCACGACAGGGGTAGGCTACGAGCAGTACTTC. The rearrangement uses TRBV12-3 or TRBV12-4 and TRBJ2-7, with TRBD1 matching over 8 bases. Unmatched junction bases numbered 5, after V lost 7 bases and J lost 3 bases. CDR3 length: 13 amino acids.

This clone was seen a handful of times. The genes are TRBV6-2 or TRBV6-3 and TRBJ2-5; TRBD2 might be the D (5 bases). CDR3 length: 11 amino acids. Between the trimmed V and J ends, which lost 5 bases and 5 bases, there was a span of 6 bases. The V gene's germline CDR1 is MNHEY and CDR2 SVGEGT. The CDR3 bases are TGTGCCAGCAGTACGGGGGAGACCCAGTACTTC. This codes for CASSTGETQYF.

This chain uses TRBV5-1 with TRBJ2-5; perhaps TRBD2 as D (6 bases). CDR3 size: 15 residues. Per the germline V gene, CDR1 is SGHRS and CDR2 is YFSETQ. With 1 base removed from V and 8 bases from J, the gap between germline ends came to 18 bases. The CDR3 DNA is TGCGCCAGCAGCTTGAGGCTAGCGATAGTTGGAACCCAGTACTTC. Amino acid sequence: CASSLRLAIVGTQYF. Complete variable domain (other parts from reference TRBV5-1 and TRBJ2-5): KAGVTQTPRYLIKTRGQQVTLSCSPISGHRSVSWYQQTPGQGLQFLFEYFSETQRNKGNFPGRFSGRQFSNSRSEMNVSTLELGDSALYLCASSLRLAIVGTQYFGPGTRLLVL.

V is TRBV6-5 and J is TRBJ2-1, with D tentatively TRBD1 (6 bases). Looked up from germline, CDR1 is MNHEY and CDR2 is SVGAGI. The CDR3 runs 15 residues. V lost 0 bases and J lost 4, with 10 bases in between. CDR3 sequence reads: CASSYSIDRYNEQFF. CDR3 bases: TGTGCCAGCAGTTACTCGATTGACAGGTACAATGAGCAGTTCTTC.

V and J are TRBV6-5 and TRBJ1-6; D remains ambiguous. The CDR3 consists of 13 residues. Germline CDR1 reads MNHEY; CDR2 reads SVGAGI. V lost 8 bases and J lost 7, with 12 bases in between. The CDR3, as DNA: TGTGCCAGCCTAATAGAGAAGAATTCACCCCTCCACTTT. Its translation: CASLIEKNSPLHF.

This clone was detected a few times. The chain has TRBV5-1 and TRBJ1-2; the D gene is possibly TRBD1 (5 bases). The CDR3 contains 14 residues. CDR1 SGHRS and CDR2 YFSETQ come from the germline V gene. The V and J ends lost 2 bases and 4 bases respectively, with 12 bases between them. The DNA of the CDR3 is TGCGCCAGCAGCTTTGGGGGGGACGGCTATGGCTACACCTTC. Its protein is CASSFGGDGYGYTF.

V gene TRBV3-1 (or the pseudogene TRBV3-2) combines with J gene TRBJ2-2, with 12 bases lining up with TRBD2. CDR1 is LGHDT and CDR2 is YNNKEL in the germline V gene (reference sequence). The CDR3 consists of 16 residues. The junction had 6 bases not matched to a gene; V was cut back by 6 bases and J by 4 bases. CDR3 nucleotide sequence: TGTGCCAGCAGGCTAGCGGGGGGGCGTAGCACCGGGGAGCTGTTTTTT. This encodes CASRLAGGRSTGELFF.

This chain links TRBV24-1 with TRBJ2-7; D is possibly TRBD1 (5 bases). The germline gives CDR1 KGHDR, CDR2 SFDVKD. V was clipped by 2 bases and J by 3 bases, with 16 bases between them. The CDR3 runs to 16 residues. The CDR3 loop is CATSDSRPRESYEQYF. The DNA of the CDR3 is TGTGCCACCAGTGATTCAAGGCCCAGGGAAAGCTACGAGCAGTACTTC.

This clone was seen only once. CDR3 loop: CASSLFRGGPASGELFF. CDR3 bases: TGTGCCAGCAGTTTATTTAGGGGGGGCCCTGCTAGTGGGGAGCTGTTTTTT. The rearrangement joins TRBV27 to TRBJ2-2, with a possible D match to TRBD2 (7 bases). The V end lost 1 base, the J end lost 8 bases, and 20 bases lay between the germline ends. This CDR3 region has 17 residues. In germline, CDR1 is MNHEY, CDR2 SMNVEV (reference sequence).

The chain joins TRBV20-1 to TRBJ2-7; 9 nucleotides match TRBD2. Germline values: CDR1 DFQATT, CDR2 SNEGSKA (reference sequence). The CDR3 loop spans 14 amino acids. With 6 bases clipped from V and 3 bases from J, the junction kept 9 bases outside the gene matches. The CDR3 DNA sequence: TGCAGTGCCAGTAGTAGCGGGGGAGACTACGAGCAGTACTTC. This sequence encodes CSASSSGGDYEQYF.

The chain employs TRBV20-1 and TRBJ1-2, with TRBD1 matching 10 bases. CDR3 size: 11 residues. CDR1 DFQATT and CDR2 SNEGSKA come from the germline V gene (reference sequence). Trimming took 5 bases from V and 6 from J; bases not matched to a gene: 0. The CDR3 coding sequence is TGCAGTGCTGGGACAGGGGATGGCTACACCTTC. Protein: CSAGTGDGYTF.

Only a few counts were recorded for this clone. The rearrangement uses TRBV5-1 and TRBJ2-2; tentative D call: TRBD1 (6 bases). Germline assignment: CDR1 SGHRS and CDR2 YFSETQ. Trimming took 4 bases from V and 6 from J, leaving 13 bases between them. The CDR3 spans 14 residues. The CDR3 loop reads CASSLTGNPGELFF. CDR3 nucleotide sequence: TGCGCCAGCAGCCTAACAGGGAATCCCGGGGAGCTGTTTTTT.

This chain links TRBV3-1 (or the pseudogene TRBV3-2) with TRBJ1-2, with D possibly matching TRBD1 (6 bases). The germline V gene encodes CDR1 LGHDT and CDR2 YNNKEL (reference sequence). Trimming took 4 bases from V and 3 from J, leaving 18 bases between them. The CDR3 sequence is 16 residues long. CDR3 nucleotide sequence: TGTGCCAGCAGCCCCATGCTTGGGGCAGGGGACTATGGCTACACCTTC. It translates to CASSPMLGAGDYGYTF.

The genes are TRBV12-2 and TRBJ2-7; the D call of TRBD2 is as the table states it, not checked on the DNA. TRBV12-2 is recorded as a pseudogene. This CDR3 region has 15 residues. The CDR3 is CASRLGGRFSYEQYF. The CDR3 coding sequence is TGTGCAAGTCGCTTAGGCGGGAGGTTCTCCTACGAGCAGTACTTC.

The genes are TRBV30 and TRBJ1-2, with TRBD1 matching 8 bases. Germline assignment: CDR1 GTSNPN and CDR2 SVGIG (reference sequence). Losses at the gene ends were 8 bases for V and 3 bases for J; bases not matched to a gene: 5. The CDR3 has 12 residues. CDR3 nucleotide sequence: TGTGCCAACACACAGGGGGACTATGGCTACACCTTC. Translating it yields CANTQGDYGYTF.

The chain employs TRBV4-1 and TRBJ2-4, with D perhaps TRBD1 (5 bases). This CDR3 comprises 13 residues. Looked up from germline, CDR1 is MGHRA and CDR2 is YSYEKL. Trimming cost V 3 bases and J 8 bases, with 11 bases left between them. The CDR3 DNA reads as TGCGCCAGCAGCCATCCTGGGGCGGACATTCAGTACTTC. Its translation: CASSHPGADIQYF.